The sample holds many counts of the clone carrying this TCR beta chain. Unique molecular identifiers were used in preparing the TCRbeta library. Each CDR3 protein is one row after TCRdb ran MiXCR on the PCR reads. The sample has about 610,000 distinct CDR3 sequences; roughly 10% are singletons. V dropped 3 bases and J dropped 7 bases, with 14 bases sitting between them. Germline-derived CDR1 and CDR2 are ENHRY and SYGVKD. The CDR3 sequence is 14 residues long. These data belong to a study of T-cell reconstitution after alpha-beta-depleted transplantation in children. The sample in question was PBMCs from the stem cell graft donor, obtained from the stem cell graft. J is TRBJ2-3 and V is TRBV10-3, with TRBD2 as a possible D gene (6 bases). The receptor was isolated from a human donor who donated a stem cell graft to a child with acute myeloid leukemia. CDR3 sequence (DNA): TGTGCCATCAGTGATACTCGGGAGAGGTATACGCAGTATTTT. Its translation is CAISDTRERYTQYF.